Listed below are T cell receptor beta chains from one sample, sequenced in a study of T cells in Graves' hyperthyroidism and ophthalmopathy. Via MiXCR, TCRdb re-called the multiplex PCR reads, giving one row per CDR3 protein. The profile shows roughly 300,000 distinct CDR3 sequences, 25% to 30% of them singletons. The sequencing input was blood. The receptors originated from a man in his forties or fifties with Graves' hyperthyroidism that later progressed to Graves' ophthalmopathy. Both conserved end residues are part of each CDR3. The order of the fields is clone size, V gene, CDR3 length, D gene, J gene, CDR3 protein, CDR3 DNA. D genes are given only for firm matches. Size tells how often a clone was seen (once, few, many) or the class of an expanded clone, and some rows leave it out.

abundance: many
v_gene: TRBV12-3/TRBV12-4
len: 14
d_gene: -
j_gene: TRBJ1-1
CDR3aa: CASSRLQAYTEAFF
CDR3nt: TGTGCCAGCAGTCGCCTACAGGCCTACACTGAAGCTTTCTTT

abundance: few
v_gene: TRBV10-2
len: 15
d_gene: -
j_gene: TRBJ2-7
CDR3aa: CASSDSRGISYEQYF
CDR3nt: TGCGCCAGCAGTGATTCCAGGGGCATCTCCTACGAGCAGTACTTC

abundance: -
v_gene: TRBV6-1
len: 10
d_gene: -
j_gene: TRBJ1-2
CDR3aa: CASSEVGYTF
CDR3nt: TGTGCCAGCAGTGAAGTTGGCTACACCTTC

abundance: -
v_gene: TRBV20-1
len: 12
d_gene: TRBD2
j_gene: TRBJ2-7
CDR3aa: CSARASGSEQYF
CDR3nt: TGCAGTGCTAGGGCTAGCGGGAGCGAGCAGTACTTC

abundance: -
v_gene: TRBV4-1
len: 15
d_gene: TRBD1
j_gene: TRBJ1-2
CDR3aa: CASSPDRGNNYGYTF
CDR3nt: TGCGCCAGCAGCCCCGACAGGGGAAATAACTATGGCTACACCTTC

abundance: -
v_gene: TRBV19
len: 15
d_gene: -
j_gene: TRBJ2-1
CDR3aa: CASSIVGGVFNEQFF
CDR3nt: TGTGCCAGTAGTATAGTAGGGGGAGTTTTCAATGAGCAGTTCTTC

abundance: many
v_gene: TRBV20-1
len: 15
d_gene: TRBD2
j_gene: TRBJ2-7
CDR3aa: CSASRGSGTSYEQYF
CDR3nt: TGCAGTGCTTCCCGGGGTAGCGGGACGTCCTACGAGCAGTACTTC

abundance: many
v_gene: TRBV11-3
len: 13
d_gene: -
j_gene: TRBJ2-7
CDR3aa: CASSFPETYEQYF
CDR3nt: TGTGCCAGCAGCTTTCCTGAAACCTACGAGCAGTACTTC

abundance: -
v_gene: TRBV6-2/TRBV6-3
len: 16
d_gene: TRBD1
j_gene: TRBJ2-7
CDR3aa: CASSRTTGTEFYEQYF
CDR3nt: TGTGCCAGCAGTCGCACAACCGGGACAGAGTTCTACGAGCAGTACTTC

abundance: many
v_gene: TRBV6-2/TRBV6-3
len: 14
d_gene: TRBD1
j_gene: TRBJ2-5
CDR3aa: CASSPGQGFETQYF
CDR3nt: TGTGCCAGCAGTCCGGGACAGGGTTTCGAGACCCAGTACTTC

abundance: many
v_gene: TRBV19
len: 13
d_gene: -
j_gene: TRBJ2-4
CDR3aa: CASSRGRGYIQYF
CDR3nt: TGTGCCAGTAGCAGGGGGAGGGGTTACATTCAGTACTTC

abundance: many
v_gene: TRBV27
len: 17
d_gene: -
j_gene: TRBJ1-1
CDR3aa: CASSLFSIRLDGAEAFF
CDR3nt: TGTGCCAGCAGTTTATTCTCGATACGGCTGGACGGAGCTGAAGCTTTCTTT

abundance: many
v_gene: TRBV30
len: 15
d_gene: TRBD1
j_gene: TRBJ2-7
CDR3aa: CAWSAGTGSTYEQYF
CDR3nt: TGTGCCTGGAGTGCAGGGACAGGGAGTACCTACGAGCAGTACTTC